A selection of T cell receptor beta chains follows, all from one sample in a study of cytomegalovirus exposure and HLA in healthy donors. Sequencing was performed with immunoSEQ multiplex PCR; in TCRdb, only in-frame clones are kept and a portion is missing. The repertoire holds roughly 80,000 clones, with under 80% as singletons. The specimen was PBMCs. These receptors originate from a male donor in good health and CMV-seropositive. Both conserved end residues are part of each CDR3. Each record gives: J gene, V gene, D gene, clone size, CDR3 protein, CDR3 DNA. D genes are given only for firm matches. For some rows the clone size is stated as once, few or many, or as a class when expanded; others skip it.

TRBJ2-1 TRBV27 TRBD2 NA CASSLKGLPSDEQFF TGTGCCAGCAGTTTAAAGGGACTACCCTCGGATGAGCAGTTCTTC
TRBJ2-3 TRBV7-9 NA NA CASSHVGGARQDTQYF TGTGCCAGCAGTCATGTAGGGGGTGCGCGTCAAGATACGCAGTATTTT
TRBJ2-2 TRBV25-1 TRBD1 NA CASSEWSGQGLAGELFF TGTGCCAGCAGTGAATGGTCGGGACAGGGACTCGCCGGGGAGCTGTTTTTT
TRBJ2-5 TRBV6-5 NA once CASSYGSNPGEQYF TGTGCCAGCAGTTACGGGTCCAATCCGGGAGAGCAGTACTTC
TRBJ1-5 TRBV2 TRBD1 NA CASLGQGVRNQPQHF TGTGCCAGCCTTGGACAGGGGGTCCGCAATCAGCCCCAGCATTTT
TRBJ1-1 TRBV5-1 NA NA CASSLSLASPNTEAFF TGCGCCAGCAGCTTGAGCCTCGCTAGTCCGAACACTGAAGCTTTCTTT
TRBJ2-3 TRBV2 TRBD2 once CASSSLAGGTDTQYF TGTGCCAGCAGTAGTCTAGCGGGGGGCACAGATACGCAGTATTTT
TRBJ2-1 TRBV6-4 TRBD2 NA CASSEYGTINEQFF TGTGCCAGCAGTGAATACGGGACTATCAATGAGCAGTTCTTC
TRBJ2-7 TRBV7-2 NA few CASRSLDRPYEQYF TGTGCCAGCAGGTCTCTAGACAGACCCTACGAGCAGTACTTC
TRBJ2-5 TRBV7-9 TRBD2 NA CASRGLAEETQYF TGTGCCAGCAGGGGACTAGCGGAAGAGACCCAGTACTTC
TRBJ2-7 TRBV5-1 TRBD1 NA CASSRAGGREQYF TGCGCCAGCAGTCGGGCAGGGGGCCGCGAGCAGTACTTC
TRBJ1-2 TRBV11-2 TRBD1 once CASSARDRGNYGYTF TGTGCCAGCAGCGCAAGGGACAGGGGAAACTATGGCTACACCTTC
TRBJ2-1 TRBV10-3 NA NA CAISESSRELSYNEQFF TGTGCCATCAGTGAGTCGAGCCGGGAGCTCTCCTACAATGAGCAGTTCTTC
TRBJ2-7 TRBV18 TRBD1 few CASSPLPGQGSYEQYF TGTGCCAGCTCACCACTTCCGGGACAGGGGTCCTACGAGCAGTACTTC
TRBJ2-3 TRBV30 TRBD2 NA CAWNTSGGFTDTQYF TGTGCCTGGAATACTAGCGGGGGGTTCACAGATACGCAGTATTTT
TRBJ2-5 TRBV7-9 NA NA CASSSLWGDQETQYF TGTGCCAGCAGCTCCCTTTGGGGGGACCAAGAGACCCAGTACTTC
TRBJ1-2 TRBV5-1 TRBD1 NA CASSARGQGDYGYTF TGCGCCAGCAGCGCCAGGGGACAGGGAGACTATGGCTACACCTTC
TRBJ2-5 TRBV28 TRBD2 NA CASSALGLAQETQYF TGTGCCAGCAGTGCCCTGGGACTAGCGCAAGAGACCCAGTACTTC
TRBJ2-7 TRBV4-1 NA once CASSQESQGGSYEQYF TGCGCCAGCAGCCAAGAGTCGCAGGGGGGATCCTACGAGCAGTACTTC
TRBJ2-7 TRBV7-8 TRBD2 NA CASSASGGSSYEQYF TGTGCCAGCAGCGCGAGCGGGGGTAGCTCCTACGAGCAGTACTTC
TRBJ2-1 TRBV7-9 NA NA CASSLRERDEQFF TGTGCCAGCAGCTTAAGGGAGCGGGATGAGCAGTTCTTC
TRBJ2-7 TRBV7-3 TRBD1 NA CASSPGQGASEQYF TGTGCCAGCAGCCCGGGACAGGGGGCAAGCGAGCAGTACTTC
TRBJ1-3 TRBV7-5 NA NA CVRSQGQSGNTIYF TGTGTCAGAAGCCAGGGACAGTCTGGAAACACCATATATTTT
TRBJ1-5 TRBV13 NA few CASSLAVAGNQPQHF TGTGCCAGCAGCTTAGCTGTAGCGGGGAATCAGCCCCAGCATTTT
TRBJ1-3 TRBV5-1 NA NA CASSTDTYSGNTIYF TGCGCCAGCAGCACGGACACCTACTCTGGAAACACCATATATTTT
TRBJ2-2 TRBV5-4 TRBD2 NA CASSQKREITGELFF TGTGCCAGCAGCCAAAAGCGGGAGATAACCGGGGAGCTGTTTTTT
TRBJ2-2 TRBV14 TRBD2 once CASSQDNSRELSGELFF TGTGCCAGCAGCCAAGATAATTCGCGGGAGTTGTCCGGGGAGCTGTTTTTT
TRBJ2-7 TRBV2 TRBD1 NA CASSEGNRGTRAYEQYF TGTGCCAGCAGTGAGGGCAACAGGGGAACGAGGGCCTACGAGCAGTACTTC
TRBJ2-6 TRBV9 TRBD1 NA CASSVRQGWASGANVLTF TGTGCCAGCAGCGTCCGACAGGGGTGGGCCTCTGGGGCCAACGTCCTGACTTTC
TRBJ2-7 TRBV2 NA NA CASSEGGLMPYEQYF TGTGCCAGCAGTGAAGGAGGGCTCATGCCCTACGAGCAGTACTTC
TRBJ1-6 TRBV2 NA NA CASSVPNSPLHF TGTGCCAGCAGCGTCCCCAATTCACCCCTCCACTTT
TRBJ2-7 TRBV4-1 TRBD1 few CASSNIRDRGRSSEQYF TGCGCCAGCAGTAACATCCGGGACAGGGGGCGAAGTTCCGAGCAGTACTTC
TRBJ2-3 TRBV11-2 NA few CASSLSAADTQYF TGTGCCAGCAGCTTATCCGCGGCAGATACGCAGTATTTT
TRBJ2-3 TRBV5-1 TRBD2 NA CASRSGGARDTQYF TGCGCCAGCAGAAGCGGGGGGGCCAGAGATACGCAGTATTTT
TRBJ2-5 TRBV7-9 NA NA CASSLDPSQTQYF TGTGCCAGCAGCTTAGATCCGTCCCAGACCCAGTACTTC
TRBJ2-7 TRBV6-5 NA NA CASSRQGEQYF TGTGCCAGCAGTAGGCAGGGCGAGCAGTACTTC
TRBJ1-1 TRBV7-6 TRBD1 NA CASSLGDRTENTEAFF TGTGCCAGCAGCTTGGGGGACAGGACGGAAAACACTGAAGCTTTCTTT
TRBJ2-7 TRBV2 TRBD1 NA CASTGWDRGLYEQYF TGTGCCAGCACTGGATGGGACAGGGGGCTTTACGAGCAGTACTTC
TRBJ2-2 TRBV11-2 TRBD1 NA CASSLASGTGSGELFF TGTGCCAGCAGCTTAGCCTCCGGGACAGGGTCCGGGGAGCTGTTTTTT
TRBJ2-1 TRBV9 TRBD2 NA CASSVRGGTDEQFF TGTGCCAGCAGCGTCCGGGGGGGCACAGATGAGCAGTTCTTC
TRBJ2-6 TRBV7-3 TRBD2 NA CASSLISSSGRAGANVLTF TGTGCCAGCAGCTTAATCTCCTCTAGCGGGAGGGCTGGGGCCAACGTCCTGACTTTC
TRBJ2-5 TRBV6-5 NA NA CASSRDGETQYF TGTGCCAGCAGTCGCGACGGGGAGACCCAGTACTTC
TRBJ1-1 TRBV13 NA NA CASSLEGVSEAFF TGTGCCAGCAGCTTAGAGGGGGTCTCTGAAGCTTTCTTT
TRBJ2-1 TRBV15 NA once CATSREGGPYNEQFF TGTGCCACCAGCAGGGAGGGGGGGCCGTACAATGAGCAGTTCTTC
TRBJ2-1 TRBV30 TRBD2 NA CAWSQGGDYNEQFF TGTGCCTGGAGTCAGGGAGGGGACTACAATGAGCAGTTCTTC
TRBJ2-1 TRBV5-1 NA once CASSLVGEWYNEQFF TGCGCCAGCAGCTTGGTCGGAGAATGGTACAATGAGCAGTTCTTC
TRBJ2-3 TRBV27 NA NA CASQGRVPDTQYF TGTGCCAGTCAGGGTCGGGTACCAGATACGCAGTATTTT
TRBJ2-7 TRBV30 TRBD2 NA CAWSVTSGGPYEQYF TGTGCCTGGAGTGTCACTAGCGGGGGCCCCTACGAGCAGTACTTC
TRBJ2-1 TRBV29-1 TRBD1 NA CSVWTGADNEQFF TGCAGCGTTTGGACAGGGGCCGACAATGAGCAGTTCTTC
TRBJ2-1 TRBV5-1 TRBD2 NA CASSLALAGPPRDEQFF TGCGCCAGCAGCTTGGCACTAGCGGGACCCCCTAGGGATGAGCAGTTCTTC
TRBJ1-4 TRBV4-1 NA NA CASSQERGGNEKLFF TGTGCCAGCAGCCAAGAGAGGGGGGGGAATGAAAAACTGTTTTTT
TRBJ2-1 TRBV7-8 NA once CASSLDRGNEQFF TGTGCCAGCAGCTTAGATAGGGGCAATGAGCAGTTCTTC
TRBJ2-7 TRBV6-5 NA NA CASSQLSRAHYEQYF TGTGCCAGCAGTCAACTCTCTAGAGCGCACTACGAGCAGTACTTC
TRBJ1-2 TRBV5-1 TRBD1 NA CASSLTGVGYGYTF TGCGCCAGCAGCTTGACAGGGGTCGGCTATGGCTACACCTTC
TRBJ2-5 TRBV7-8 NA NA CASSRGAVNDLETQYF TGTGCCAGCAGCCGGGGGGCGGTGAACGACCTAGAGACCCAGTACTTC
TRBJ1-6 TRBV13 TRBD1 few CASSLGGGLSPLHF TGTGCCAGCAGCTTAGGAGGGGGCCTATCACCCCTCCACTTT
TRBJ2-3 TRBV7-9 TRBD2 NA CASSPRLAAPDTQYF TGTGCCAGCAGCCCAAGACTAGCGGCCCCAGATACGCAGTATTTT